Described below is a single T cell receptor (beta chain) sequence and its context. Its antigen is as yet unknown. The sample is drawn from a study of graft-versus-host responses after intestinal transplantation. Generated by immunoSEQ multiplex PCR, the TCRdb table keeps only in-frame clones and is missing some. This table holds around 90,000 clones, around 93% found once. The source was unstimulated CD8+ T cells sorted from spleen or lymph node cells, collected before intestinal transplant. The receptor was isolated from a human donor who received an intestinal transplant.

In nucleotides, the CDR3 is TGTGCCAGCAGCAAGGGGACAGACTCTTCCTACGAGCAGTACTTC. This encodes CASSKGTDSSYEQYF. The chain has TRBV7-8 and TRBJ2-7; 7 bases match TRBD1. This CDR3 has 15 amino acids. The V gene's germline CDR1 is SGHVS and CDR2 FQNEAQ. Unmatched junction bases numbered 8, after V lost 5 bases and J lost 1 base.